Below are 30 T cell receptor beta chains sequenced from a single sample in a study of shared clonotypes between healthy human individuals. The method was immunoSEQ multiplex PCR; TCRdb's version includes in-frame clones alone and lacks a portion of them. The table has about 1.5 million clones, around 95% seen once; the top ten hold roughly 1.2%. The sequencing sample was made of naive CD4+ T cells sorted from blood. Subset meaning: CD45RA+ positively selected. The receptors shown here come from a man between 25 and 39 years old in good health.

This clone turned up a few times. The V and J genes are TRBV5-1 and TRBJ1-1; 8 bases map to TRBD1. Germline trimming cut 2 bases from V and 2 bases from J; bases unmatched to any gene: 5. This CDR3 contains 15 residues. Looked up from germline, CDR1 is SGHRS and CDR2 is YFSETQ. The CDR3 sequence: CASSFRTGINTEAFF. As DNA, the CDR3 is TGCGCCAGCAGCTTCCGGACAGGGATAAACACTGAAGCTTTCTTT.

V and J are TRBV5-4 and TRBJ2-7; D is possibly TRBD1 or TRBD2 (6 bases each). V shed 4 bases and J shed 11 bases, with 25 bases lying between them. CDR1 is SGHNT, CDR2 YYREEE, per germline (reference sequence). The CDR3 covers 15 residues. The CDR3 loop reads CASSPLRGAGEKEYF. In nucleotides, the CDR3 is TGTGCCAGCAGCCCTCTGCGGGGAGCAGGGGAAAAGGAGTACTTC. Full variable domain (outside the CDR3, taken from reference TRBV5-4 and TRBJ2-7): ETGVTQSPTHLIKTRGQQVTLRCSSQSGHNTVSWYQQALGQGPQFIFQYYREEENGRGNFPPRFSGLQFPNYSSELNVNALELDDSALYLCASSPLRGAGEKEYFGPGTRLTVT.

The chain carries TRBV9 and TRBJ1-1; TRBD1 might be the D (5 bases). The CDR3 runs 13 residues. Trimming left V 3 bases short and J 4 bases short, with 10 bases between. Germline V gene sequence: CDR1 SGDLS, CDR2 YYNGEE. The CDR3 region has the DNA TGTGCCAGCAGCGGGGGGGTTGTCACTGAAGCTTTCTTT. Its translation: CASSGGVVTEAFF.

V gene TRBV5-1 combines with J gene TRBJ2-3; TRBD2 agrees at 10 bases. The CDR3 contains 15 residues. The trim removed 5 bases at V and 2 bases at J, leaving 5 bases unmatched. Germline CDR1 SGHRS, CDR2 YFSETQ. This chain's CDR3 is CASRELAGPTDTQYF. CDR3 sequence (DNA): TGCGCCAGCAGAGAACTAGCGGGACCCACAGATACGCAGTATTTT.

The chain uses TRBV6-5 and TRBJ2-7; D unclear. Deletions cut 5 bases from V and 3 bases from J, with 17 bases between. The CDR3 runs 15 residues. Germline lookup yields CDR1 MNHEY and CDR2 SVGAGI. The CDR3 DNA is TGTGCCAGCAGTGCTATGACGGGTTTCCGCTACGAGCAGTACTTC. It encodes CASSAMTGFRYEQYF.

V and J are TRBV4-3 and TRBJ2-3; D not certain. V was cut by 1 base and J by 2 bases, with 10 bases left in between. CDR3 length equals 15 residues. From germline, CDR1 is LGHNA and CDR2 YSLEER. DNA for the CDR3: TGCGCCAGCAGCCAAGCTCGTAGCCTCACAGATACGCAGTATTTT. It specifies CASSQARSLTDTQYF.

The chain employs TRBV2 and TRBJ2-7; 9 bases align to TRBD1. The CDR3 consists of 15 residues. Germline V gene sequence: CDR1 SNHLY, CDR2 FYNNEI. V shed 4 bases, J shed 3 bases, and the junction held 7 bases outside the gene matches. As DNA, the CDR3 is TGTGCCAGCAGTGCGCTCGGACAGGGGCTCTACGAGCAGTACTTC. Its translation: CASSALGQGLYEQYF.

The chain has TRBV10-3 and TRBJ2-2; TRBD2 aligns across 7 bases. Losses at the gene ends were 4 bases for V and 0 bases for J; bases not matched to a gene: 5. Per germline, CDR1 ENHRY and CDR2 SYGVKD. The CDR3 has 16 amino acids. This CDR3 reads CAISGGGVANTGELFF. The CDR3 region has the DNA TGTGCCATCAGTGGCGGGGGAGTAGCGAACACCGGGGAGCTGTTTTTT.

This chain uses TRBV6-4 with TRBJ2-2; D ambiguous. V dropped 6 bases and J dropped 2 bases, with 10 bases sitting between them. CDR3 length: 14 residues. Germline loops: CDR1 MRHNA, CDR2 SNTAGT. CDR3 amino acids: CASSVKFNTGELFF. The CDR3 DNA sequence: TGTGCCAGCAGCGTTAAGTTTAACACCGGGGAGCTGTTTTTT.

This rearrangement joins TRBV28 to TRBJ2-7, with D possibly TRBD1 on 6 matching bases. Trimming removed 6 bases at V and 2 bases at J, with 11 bases between. Germline V gene lookup returns CDR1 MDHEN and CDR2 SYDVKM. The CDR3 runs 13 residues. The CDR3 DNA is TGTGCCAGCAGAACGACAGGTACCTACGAGCAGTACTTC. This gives the protein CASRTTGTYEQYF.

The chain links TRBV18 to TRBJ2-3; 9 nucleotides match TRBD2. V lost 3 bases, J lost 0 bases, and 13 bases stayed unmatched. CDR1 KGHSH and CDR2 LQKENI come from the germline V gene. The CDR3 consists of 19 residues. The CDR3 sequence: CASSPLHTSGPSSTDTQYF. DNA for the CDR3: TGTGCCAGCTCACCTCTTCATACTAGCGGGCCCTCTAGCACAGATACGCAGTATTTT.

CDR3 protein: CASSLHRTGGPETQYF. Here the CDR3 DNA reads TGCGCCAGCAGCTTACATCGGACAGGGGGACCAGAGACCCAGTACTTC. The chain uses TRBV5-1 and TRBJ2-5; TRBD1 agrees at 10 bases. Germline V CDR1 and CDR2: SGHRS, YFSETQ. Trimming at V came to 2 bases and at J to 4 bases, leaving 8 bases not matched to a gene. CDR3 size: 16 residues.

V is TRBV7-3 and J is TRBJ2-2; D gene unclear. V was shortened by 5 bases and J by 5 bases, with 9 bases between the two germline ends. Germline CDR1 reads SGHTA; CDR2 reads FQGTGA. The length of the CDR3 is 13 residues. The CDR3 DNA sequence: TGTGCCAGCAGCCGATCGGTGACCGGGGAGCTGTTTTTT. As protein: CASSRSVTGELFF.

The genes are TRBV5-1 and TRBJ2-1, with TRBD1 identical over 9 bases. CDR1 and CDR2 (germline): SGHRS, YFSETQ. The CDR3 spans 16 residues. After removal of 2 bases from V and 1 base from J, the junction contained 4 bases not matched to a gene. The CDR3 protein is CASSFTGTGSYNEQFF. The CDR3 DNA reads as TGCGCCAGCAGCTTCACCGGGACAGGGTCCTACAATGAGCAGTTCTTC. Combining the CDR3 with reference TRBV5-1 and TRBJ2-1 gives the whole variable domain KAGVTQTPRYLIKTRGQQVTLSCSPISGHRSVSWYQQTPGQGLQFLFEYFSETQRNKGNFPGRFSGRQFSNSRSEMNVSTLELGDSALYLCASSFTGTGSYNEQFFGPGTRLTVL.

The chain combines TRBV11-2 with TRBJ1-4; maybe TRBD1 (6 bases). Looked up from germline, CDR1 is SGHAT and CDR2 is FQNNGV. This CDR3 comprises 16 residues. Trimming stripped 1 base from V and 0 bases from J, with 9 bases between. In nucleotides, the CDR3 is TGTGCCAGCAGCTTAGGGACAGTTGCAACTAATGAAAAACTGTTTTTT. Its translation: CASSLGTVATNEKLFF.

This rearrangement joins TRBV5-1 to TRBJ1-2; the D gene is possibly TRBD1 (6 bases). The CDR3 is 16 amino acids. The V gene's germline CDR1 is SGHRS and CDR2 YFSETQ. V lost 4 bases and J 5 bases, leaving 21 bases between the germline ends. Here the CDR3 DNA reads TGCGCCAGCAGCCCGGACAGTGATCCGACTCTGTATGGCTACACCTTC. This encodes CASSPDSDPTLYGYTF.

The rearrangement joins TRBV28 to TRBJ2-1; weak D call: TRBD1 (5 bases). Germline V gene lookup returns CDR1 MDHEN and CDR2 SYDVKM. The CDR3 covers 13 residues. With 6 bases removed from V and 6 bases from J, the gap between germline ends came to 12 bases. CDR3 region: CASRMTVRNEQFF. The CDR3, as DNA: TGTGCCAGCAGGATGACAGTCCGCAATGAGCAGTTCTTC.

The chain combines TRBV2 with TRBJ2-3; tentative D call: TRBD2 (6 bases). CDR3 size: 12 residues. The germline V and J ends were trimmed by 11 bases and 0 bases, with 9 bases remaining between them. The germline V gene has CDR1 SNHLY and CDR2 FYNNEI. CDR3: CAGGLSTDTQYF. In DNA, the CDR3 is TGTGCCGGGGGACTCAGCACAGATACGCAGTATTTT.

The chain joins TRBV27 to TRBJ1-4; no clear D. V lost 6 bases and J lost 5, with 19 bases in between. There are 16 residues in the CDR3. Germline CDR1 MNHEY, CDR2 SMNVEV (reference sequence). For the CDR3, the DNA is TGTGCCAGCAGCACGAGCGCAAAGACGGTAAATGAAAAACTGTTTTTT. Translated, it gives CASSTSAKTVNEKLFF.

This chain connects TRBV18 to TRBJ1-5; D is unresolved. This CDR3 contains 18 residues. Germline V gives CDR1 KGHSH, CDR2 LQKENI. The V end lost 4 bases, the J end lost 3 bases, and 22 bases lay between the germline ends. DNA of the CDR3: TGTGCCAGCTCACTAGCGGCCCCTACTGCGGGATACAATCAGCCCCAGCATTTT. Protein: CASSLAAPTAGYNQPQHF.

This sequence joins TRBV2 and TRBJ2-5; D possibly uses TRBD1 or TRBD2 (6 bases each). This CDR3 is built from 15 residues. With 2 bases removed from V and 5 bases from J, the gap between germline ends came to 15 bases. The V gene's germline CDR1 is SNHLY and CDR2 FYNNEI. The CDR3 reads CASSETGALGETQYF. CDR3 DNA sequence: TGTGCCAGCAGTGAAACGGGGGCTCTTGGTGAGACCCAGTACTTC.

The sample holds one count of this clone. The chain has TRBV7-2 and TRBJ2-7; D not certain. Looked up from germline, CDR1 is SGHTA and CDR2 is FQGNSA. This CDR3 is 15 amino acids long. Trimming removed 1 base from V and 0 bases from J, with 10 bases in between. DNA for the CDR3: TGTGCCAGCAGCTTAGAACTAACGACCTCCTACGAGCAGTACTTC. Its protein is CASSLELTTSYEQYF. Full variable domain (missing parts from reference TRBV7-2 and TRBJ2-7): GAGVSQSPSNKVTEKGKDVELRCDPISGHTALYWYRQSLGQGLEFLIYFQGNSAPDKSGLPSDRFSAERTGGSVSTLTIQRTQQEDSAVYLCASSLELTTSYEQYFGPGTRLTVT.

The J gene is TRBJ2-3, the V gene TRBV6-5; D not resolved. The CDR3 covers 16 residues. V was shortened by 0 bases and J by 0 bases, with 10 bases between the two germline ends. CDR1 is MNHEY, CDR2 SVGAGI, per germline. The CDR3 protein is CASSYSEITSTDTQYF. Written as DNA, the CDR3 is TGTGCCAGCAGTTACTCGGAGATTACTAGCACAGATACGCAGTATTTT.

CDR3 nucleotide sequence: TGTGCCAGCAGCTCTTTAAGGACAGGCACCTACGAGCAGTACTTC. Its protein is CASSSLRTGTYEQYF. The chain is built from TRBV6-5 and TRBJ2-7; the match to TRBD1 covers 7 bases. The CDR3 has 15 amino acids. J gave up 2 bases and V 6 bases, and 10 bases lay outside the gene matches. Germline loops: CDR1 MNHEY, CDR2 SVGAGI.

Only one count was recorded for this clone. The CDR3 here is CASSFRTGDGYTF. The CDR3 DNA sequence: TGTGCCAGCAGTTTCCGGACAGGGGACGGCTACACCTTC. The chain has TRBV6-5 and TRBJ1-2, with 9 bases aligning to TRBD1. The CDR3 loop spans 13 amino acids. V was pared by 4 bases and J by 8 bases, with 5 bases of the junction left unmatched. The germline V gene encodes CDR1 MNHEY and CDR2 SVGAGI.

The V call is TRBV14, the J call TRBJ2-7, with 12 nucleotides matching TRBD2. Per the germline V gene, CDR1 is SGHDN and CDR2 is FVKESK. The CDR3 runs to 15 residues. V gave up 5 bases and J gave up 3 bases; unmatched junction bases: 5. CDR3 DNA: TGTGCCAGCAGCACGGGACTAGCGGGCGGCTACGAGCAGTACTTC. This sequence encodes CASSTGLAGGYEQYF. The full variable domain, completed using reference TRBV14 and TRBJ2-7, is EAGVTQFPSHSVIEKGQTVTLRCDPISGHDNLYWYRRVMGKEIKFLLHFVKESKQDESGMPNNRFLAERTGGTYSTLKVQPAELEDSGVYFCASSTGLAGGYEQYFGPGTRLTVT.

The V and J genes are TRBV10-1 and TRBJ2-3; 9 nucleotides align to TRBD2. The length of the CDR3 is 16 residues. The germline V gene has CDR1 WNHNN and CDR2 SYGVQD (reference sequence). V dropped 2 bases and J dropped 2; count of bases not matched to a gene: 5. This CDR3 is CASSEVSGRTTDTQYF. In nucleotides, the CDR3 is TGCGCCAGCAGTGAGGTCAGCGGGAGGACCACAGATACGCAGTATTTT.

Regarding this clone: The same CDR3 also results from other DNA sequences found in this sample. V usage is TRBV10-3 and J usage is TRBJ2-1; 8 bases are a match to TRBD2. The germline gives CDR1 ENHRY, CDR2 SYGVKD. The trim removed 2 bases at V and 4 bases at J, leaving 4 bases unmatched. This CDR3 comprises 15 residues. The CDR3 DNA is TGTGCCATCAGTGAGAGCGGGAGAGCGTACAATGAGCAGTTCTTC. Protein sequence: CAISESGRAYNEQFF.

V gene TRBV27 combines with J gene TRBJ2-7; D possibly corresponds to TRBD1 (6 bases). Per the germline V gene, CDR1 is MNHEY and CDR2 is SMNVEV (reference sequence). The V gene lost 2 bases and the J gene lost 2 bases, with 10 bases spanning the gap. CDR3 length equals 14 residues. This CDR3 is CASSLLQGPYEQYF. In nucleotides, the CDR3 is TGTGCCAGCAGTTTACTACAGGGCCCCTACGAGCAGTACTTC.

V gene TRBV28 combines with J gene TRBJ2-1, with 15 positions matching TRBD2. This CDR3 spans 17 amino acids. The germline gives CDR1 MDHEN, CDR2 SYDVKM. V was pared by 5 bases and J by 8 bases, with 10 bases of the junction left unmatched. DNA for the CDR3: TGTGCCAGCAGTCCGACTCGGACTAGCGGGAGGGACGATGAGCAGTTCTTC. Its protein product is CASSPTRTSGRDDEQFF.